These 2 T cell receptor beta chains were all obtained from the same sample, sequenced in a study of vaccination effects on CD4 cells after COVID-19. The antigens these receptors bind are not known. Sequencing was performed with immunoSEQ multiplex PCR; in TCRdb, only in-frame clones are kept and a portion is missing. The data hold about 66,000 clones, with 76% observed a single time. Sequencing followed a ViraFEST assay step that expanded antigen-specific CD4+ T cells with viral peptide pools. After roughly 11 days in culture, the CD4+ T cells were isolated. Two-dose vaccination with either BNT162b2 or mRNA-1273 was given to the participants. The sequencing used CD4+ T cells from PBMCs cultured with HCoV-OC43 spike peptides, collected after COVID-19 vaccination. Noted subset: HCoV-OC43 spike overlapping peptide pool stimulation. Receptor source: a human donor who received a COVID-19 vaccine.

This clone has just a few counts. This chain joins TRBV2 and TRBJ1-5; TRBD1 matches at 9 bases. Looked up from germline, CDR1 is SNHLY and CDR2 is FYNNEI. The CDR3 consists of 13 residues. V dropped 6 bases and J dropped 6; count of bases not matched to a gene: 3. CDR3 DNA: TGTGCCAGCAGACGGACAGGGGCTCAGCCCCAGCATTTT. Its protein product is CASRRTGAQPQHF.

The chain carries TRBV5-5 and TRBJ1-1; D is possibly TRBD1 (5 bases). The length of the CDR3 is 14 residues. CDR1 is SGHKS and CDR2 is YYEKEE in the germline V gene (reference sequence). Trimming took 1 base from V and 2 from J, leaving 9 bases between them. Written as DNA, the CDR3 is TGTGCCAGCAGCTTGACAGGACTCAACACTGAAGCTTTCTTT. Residues: CASSLTGLNTEAFF.